Below are 2 T cell receptor beta chains sequenced from a single sample in a study of Graves' ophthalmopathy and Graves' hyperthyroidism. Amplification from RNA transcripts yielded the TCR beta CDR3 regions. Investigators did first-round RT-PCR with HTBI primers, then second-round multiplex PCR. TCRdb reanalysed the multiplex PCR reads using MiXCR and keeps one entry per CDR3 protein. This table has approximately 700,000 distinct CDR3 sequences, 35% to 50% appearing once. The specimen sequenced was peripheral blood. These receptors originate from an adult man with Graves' ophthalmopathy.

As for this clonotype: An end of the junction differs from the germline gene, which may be a read error. The CDR3 protein is CASSLEVAGTSVF. CDR3 in DNA: TGTGCCAGCAGCTTAGAGGTCGCGGGGACTTCCGTCTTC. The rearrangement joins TRBV2 to TRBJ1-2, with a possible D match to TRBD1 (5 bases). Germline CDR1 reads SNHLY; CDR2 reads FYNNEI. This CDR3 comprises 13 residues.

The CDR3 nucleotides are TGTGCCATCAGTCCTTCGTCGGGATTTCTGTCACCCCTCCACTTT. Amino acid sequence: CAISPSSGFLSPLHF. V is TRBV10-3 and J is TRBJ1-6; D is ambiguous. The germline V gene encodes CDR1 ENHRY and CDR2 SYGVKD. V gave up 5 bases and J gave up 10 bases, with 18 bases separating them. The CDR3 extends over 15 amino acids.